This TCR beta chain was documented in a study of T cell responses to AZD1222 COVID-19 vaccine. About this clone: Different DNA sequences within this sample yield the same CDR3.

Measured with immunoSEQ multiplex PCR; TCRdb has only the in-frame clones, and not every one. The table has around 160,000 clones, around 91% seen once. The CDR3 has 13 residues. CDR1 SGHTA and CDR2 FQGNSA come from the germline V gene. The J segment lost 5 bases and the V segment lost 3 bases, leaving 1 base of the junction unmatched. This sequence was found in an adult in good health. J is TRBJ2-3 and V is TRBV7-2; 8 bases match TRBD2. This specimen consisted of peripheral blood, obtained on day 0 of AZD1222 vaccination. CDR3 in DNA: TGTGCCAGCAGCTTCGGGGGGGGAGATACGCAGTATTTT. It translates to CASSFGGGDTQYF.